A selection of T cell receptor beta chains follows, all from one sample in a study of shared clonotypes between healthy human individuals. The protocol was immunoSEQ multiplex PCR, while the TCRdb copy is restricted to in-frame clones and leaves out a portion. The sample yields around 180,000 clones, approximately 92% seen once. Input material: naive CD4+ T cells sorted from blood. The source is a woman aged 25 to 39 in good health. Each CDR3 is given without its conserved first and last residue. Fields, in order: D gene, clone size, V gene, CDR3 protein. D genes are given only for firm matches. The size of a clone is reported for some rows only, either as once, few or many, or as a class for expanded clones.

D gene: -
clone size: -
V gene: TRBV2
CDR3 protein: ASHDLTGLISYGYT

D gene: TRBD2
clone size: -
V gene: TRBV14
CDR3 protein: ASSHTSGRARDTQY

D gene: TRBD1
clone size: once
V gene: TRBV5-1
CDR3 protein: ASRRTGGTDTQY

D gene: -
clone size: -
V gene: TRBV30
CDR3 protein: AWNPTSGNTIY

D gene: -
clone size: -
V gene: TRBV11-2
CDR3 protein: ASSSRVSELF

D gene: -
clone size: -
V gene: TRBV15
CDR3 protein: ATSRESSTAVKT

D gene: -
clone size: -
V gene: TRBV5-1
CDR3 protein: ASSSGRIAGELF

D gene: TRBD2
clone size: -
V gene: TRBV5-1
CDR3 protein: ASKPVMERSGRLWYEQY

D gene: TRBD2
clone size: -
V gene: TRBV9
CDR3 protein: ASSVAGLAGIYEQY

D gene: TRBD2
clone size: -
V gene: TRBV19
CDR3 protein: ASSETSGSIYEQY

D gene: -
clone size: -
V gene: TRBV27
CDR3 protein: ASSLSGTVIGEQY

D gene: TRBD1
clone size: -
V gene: TRBV6-5
CDR3 protein: ASSYTPGQGNGYT

D gene: TRBD1
clone size: -
V gene: TRBV28
CDR3 protein: ASSSPRTGGVEAF

D gene: TRBD2
clone size: -
V gene: TRBV28
CDR3 protein: ASRGLDRLYEQY

D gene: -
clone size: -
V gene: TRBV19
CDR3 protein: ASIVSGRLNQPQH

D gene: -
clone size: -
V gene: TRBV5-8
CDR3 protein: ASSFSAHGYEQY

D gene: -
clone size: -
V gene: TRBV20-1
CDR3 protein: SAPSPGEQY

D gene: TRBD1
clone size: once
V gene: TRBV6-1
CDR3 protein: AHANTGASYEQY

D gene: -
clone size: few
V gene: TRBV7-9
CDR3 protein: ASSEKTASSGNTIY